The source of this T cell receptor (beta chain) is a study of radiotherapy plus CTLA-4 blockade in lung cancer. The study, taken as a whole, reports: An expansion of tumor-derived TCR clones occurred in blood after radiotherapy plus ipilimumab. It was early blood T cell clone dynamics, with interferon-beta, that reportedly best predicted response.

Method: immunoSEQ multiplex PCR; TCRdb's copy keeps in-frame clones and lacks some. The table includes 80,000 or so clones, 60% to 85% detected once. Ipilimumab CTLA-4 blockade and focal radiation were given to patients with chemo-refractory metastatic non-small-cell lung cancer. Concerning this clone: Its antigen is unknown.

The receptor was isolated from a human donor with non-small cell lung cancer whose response to radiotherapy plus ipilimumab could not be evaluated. Some clones in this sample may be carry-over from other donors' samples. Sequenced here: peripheral blood, sampled from a patient treated with radiotherapy plus ipilimumab.

CDR3 bases: TGTGCCAGCAGTGAAAATACGGGAGCCCAAGAGACCCAGTACTTC. Translating gives CASSENTGAQETQYF. The genes are TRBV2 and TRBJ2-5, with D possibly TRBD2 on 6 matching bases. The V and J ends lost 2 bases and 1 base respectively, with 11 bases between them. Germline lookup yields CDR1 SNHLY and CDR2 FYNNEI. This CDR3 has 15 residues.